This TCR beta chain was profiled in a study of T-cell memory formation after mild COVID-19. About the research overall: TCR clustering was largely donor specific. Findings of the study overall: There was no confirmation that second-wave clones peaking on day 37 were SARS-CoV-2 specific.

On this clonotype itself: As yet, its antigen is unknown.

A 5'RACE reaction primed in the constant segment made cDNA libraries of TCR alpha and TCR beta, and these carried sample barcodes and UMIs. TCRdb re-called the 5' RACE reads through MiXCR, storing one row per CDR3 protein. The data hold about 4,300 distinct CDR3 sequences, with about 17% observed a single time. V was clipped by 5 bases and J by 5 bases; unmatched bases: 2. Germline V gene sequence: CDR1 DFQATT, CDR2 SNEGSKA (reference sequence). CDR3 length: 12 residues. The rearrangement joins TRBV20-1 to TRBJ1-5; TRBD1 matches 8 bases. The receptor was derived from an adult who had mild COVID-19 (a few samples of this study predate the infection). Cell type and time point are not known. The sequenced sample consisted of PBMCs or a T cell subset sorted from them (not recorded which). The DNA of the CDR3 is TGCAGTGCTTTGACAGGGGATCAGCCCCAGCATTTT. Amino acid sequence: CSALTGDQPQHF.